This T cell receptor beta chain is drawn from a study of blood T cell repertoires in COVID-19. The ends were cut back, 8 bases at V and 2 bases at J, with 15 bases in the middle. This CDR3 is 15 amino acids long. Authors' processing steps: Nucleated cell counts were estimated from reference gene primer amplification. Repertoires were generated with immunoSEQ multiplex PCR, while TCRdb's copy carries only in-frame clones and drops some. The V and J calls and the clone size are those of that table, but D and trimming were determined from the DNA. Among about 180,000 clones listed, approximately 80% were seen once.

This chain joins TRBV23-1 and TRBJ1-4; TRBD1 might be the D (5 bases). TRBV23-1 is designated an ORF whose function remains uncertain. Input material: peripheral blood. This clonotype originated in a human donor in a cohort sampled during active COVID-19. CDR3 DNA sequence: TGCGCCAGCGATAACGGCAGGGCGACTAATGAAAAACTGTTTTTT. This encodes CASDNGRATNEKLFF.